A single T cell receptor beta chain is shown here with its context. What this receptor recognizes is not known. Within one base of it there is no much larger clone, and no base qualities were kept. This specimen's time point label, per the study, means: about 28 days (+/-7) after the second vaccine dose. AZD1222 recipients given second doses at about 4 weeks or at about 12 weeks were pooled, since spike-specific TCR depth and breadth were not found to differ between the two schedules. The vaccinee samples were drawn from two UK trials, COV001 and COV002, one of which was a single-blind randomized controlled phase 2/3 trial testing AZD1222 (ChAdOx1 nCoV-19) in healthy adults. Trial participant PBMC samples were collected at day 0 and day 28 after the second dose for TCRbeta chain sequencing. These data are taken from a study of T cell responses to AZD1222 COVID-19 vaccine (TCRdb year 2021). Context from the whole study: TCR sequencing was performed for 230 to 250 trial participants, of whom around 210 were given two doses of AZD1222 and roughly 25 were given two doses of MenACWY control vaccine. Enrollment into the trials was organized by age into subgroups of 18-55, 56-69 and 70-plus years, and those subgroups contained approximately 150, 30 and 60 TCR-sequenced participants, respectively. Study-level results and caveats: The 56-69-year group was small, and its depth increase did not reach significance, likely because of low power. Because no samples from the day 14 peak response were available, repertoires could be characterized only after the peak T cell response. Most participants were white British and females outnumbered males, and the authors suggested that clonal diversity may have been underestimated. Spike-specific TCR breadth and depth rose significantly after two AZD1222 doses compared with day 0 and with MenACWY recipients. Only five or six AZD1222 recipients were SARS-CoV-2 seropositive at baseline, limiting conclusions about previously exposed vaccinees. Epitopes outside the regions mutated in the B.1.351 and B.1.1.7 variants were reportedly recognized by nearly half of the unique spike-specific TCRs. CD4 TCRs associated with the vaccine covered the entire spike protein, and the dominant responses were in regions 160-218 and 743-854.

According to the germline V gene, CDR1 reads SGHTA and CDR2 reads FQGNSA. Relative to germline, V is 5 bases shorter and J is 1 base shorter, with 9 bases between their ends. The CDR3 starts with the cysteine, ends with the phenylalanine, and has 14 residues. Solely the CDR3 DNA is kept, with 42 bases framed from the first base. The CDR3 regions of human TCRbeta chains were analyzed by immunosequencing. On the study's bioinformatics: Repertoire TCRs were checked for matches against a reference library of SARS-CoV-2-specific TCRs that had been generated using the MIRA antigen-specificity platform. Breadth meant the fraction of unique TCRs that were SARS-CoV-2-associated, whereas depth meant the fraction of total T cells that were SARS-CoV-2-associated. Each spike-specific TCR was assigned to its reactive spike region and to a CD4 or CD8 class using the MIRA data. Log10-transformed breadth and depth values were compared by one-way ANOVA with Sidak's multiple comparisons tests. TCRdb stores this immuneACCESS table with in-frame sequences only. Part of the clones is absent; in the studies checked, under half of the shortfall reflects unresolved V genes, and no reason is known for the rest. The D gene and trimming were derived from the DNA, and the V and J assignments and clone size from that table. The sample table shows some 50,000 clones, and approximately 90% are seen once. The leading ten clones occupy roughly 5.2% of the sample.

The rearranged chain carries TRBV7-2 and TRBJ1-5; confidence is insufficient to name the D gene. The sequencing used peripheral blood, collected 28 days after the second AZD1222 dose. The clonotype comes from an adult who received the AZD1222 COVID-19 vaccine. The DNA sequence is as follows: TGTGCCAGCAGCCCAGGACGAAGCAATCAGCCCCAGCATTTT. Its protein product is CASSPGRSNQPQHF.